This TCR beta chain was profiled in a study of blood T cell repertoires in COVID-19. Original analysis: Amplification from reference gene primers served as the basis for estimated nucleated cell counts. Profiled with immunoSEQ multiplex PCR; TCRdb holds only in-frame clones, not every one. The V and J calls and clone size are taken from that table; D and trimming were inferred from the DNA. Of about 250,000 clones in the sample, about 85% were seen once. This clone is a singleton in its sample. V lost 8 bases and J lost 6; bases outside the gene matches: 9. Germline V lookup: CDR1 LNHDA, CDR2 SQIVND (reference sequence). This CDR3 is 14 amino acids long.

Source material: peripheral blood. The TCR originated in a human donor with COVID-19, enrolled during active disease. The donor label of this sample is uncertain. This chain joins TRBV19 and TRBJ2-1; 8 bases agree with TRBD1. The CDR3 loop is CASRRQGAGNEQFF. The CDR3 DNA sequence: TGTGCCAGTCGCCGGCAGGGGGCGGGCAATGAGCAGTTCTTC.